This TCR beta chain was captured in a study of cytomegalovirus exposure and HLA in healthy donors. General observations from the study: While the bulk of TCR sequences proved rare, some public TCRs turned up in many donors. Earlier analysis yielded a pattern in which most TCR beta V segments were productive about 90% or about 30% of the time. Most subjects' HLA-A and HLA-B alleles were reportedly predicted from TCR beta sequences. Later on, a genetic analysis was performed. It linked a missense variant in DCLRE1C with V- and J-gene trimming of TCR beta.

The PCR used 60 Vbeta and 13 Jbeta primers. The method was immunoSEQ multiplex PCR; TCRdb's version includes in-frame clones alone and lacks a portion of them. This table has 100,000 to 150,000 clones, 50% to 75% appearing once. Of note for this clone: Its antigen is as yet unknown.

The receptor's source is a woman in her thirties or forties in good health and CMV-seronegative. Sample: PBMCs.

Here the CDR3 reads CASSQGYGPKNIQYF. CDR3 sequence (DNA): TGTGCCAGCTCACAGGGGTATGGGCCCAAAAACATTCAGTACTTC. The rearrangement joins TRBV18 to TRBJ2-4; a weak D match, TRBD1 (5 bases). This CDR3 has 15 amino acids. Germline lookup yields CDR1 KGHSH and CDR2 LQKENI. Trimming stripped 4 bases from V and 2 bases from J, with 12 bases between.